This is a list of T cell receptor beta chains from one sample in a study of blood T cell repertoires in COVID-19. Using immunoSEQ multiplex PCR, the repertoire was profiled, and TCRdb retains in-frame clones only, with some absent. The table has 120,000 to 150,000 clones, roughly 80% seen once. Source material: peripheral blood. The source of these receptors is a human donor in a cohort sampled during active COVID-19. The CDR3 runs from the conserved cysteine through the conserved F or W. D genes are given only for firm matches. Expanded clones are given a class, and other clones once, few, many or no size at all.

V gene	CDR3 length	clone size	D gene	J gene	CDR3 protein	CDR3 DNA
TRBV7-8	18	.	TRBD2	TRBJ2-7	CASTSGTRGTLSSYEQYF	TGTGCCAGCACTTCCGGGACTAGAGGAACCTTAAGCTCCTACGAGCAGTACTTC
TRBV5-1	13	once	TRBD1	TRBJ1-2	CASSAGQGVGYTF	TGCGCCAGCAGCGCGGGACAGGGGGTTGGCTACACCTTC
TRBV4-1	20	.	TRBD2	TRBJ2-3	CASSQPSGLAGSPSTDTQYF	TGCGCCAGCAGCCAACCCAGTGGGCTAGCGGGGAGCCCTAGCACAGATACGCAGTATTTT
TRBV6-1	17	.	TRBD2	TRBJ2-6	CASSDGTTFYGANVLTF	TGTGCCAGCAGTGATGGGACTACTTTTTATGGGGCCAACGTCCTGACTTTC
TRBV29-1	14	.	TRBD2	TRBJ2-1	CSVTLAIDGGEQFF	TGCAGCGTGACACTAGCGATAGACGGGGGGGAGCAGTTCTTC
TRBV5-1	15	.	.	TRBJ2-3	CASSLAGVSTDTQYF	TGCGCCAGCAGCTTGGCCGGGGTTAGCACAGATACGCAGTATTTT
TRBV7-9	16	.	TRBD1	TRBJ2-3	CASSPRGQGSADTQYF	TGTGCCAGCAGCCCCCGCGGACAGGGTTCAGCAGATACGCAGTATTTT
TRBV3-1/TRBV3-2	17	.	.	TRBJ1-2	CASSQNPDGGYLHGYTF	TGTGCCAGCAGCCAAAACCCTGACGGGGGGTATCTGCATGGCTACACCTTC
TRBV10-3	16	.	.	TRBJ1-2	CAISGAAGGENYGYTF	TGTGCCATCAGTGGGGCGGCAGGCGGGGAGAACTATGGCTACACCTTC
TRBV19	17	.	TRBD2	TRBJ2-3	CASSPPSYGGATDTQYF	TGTGCCAGTAGCCCACCCTCCTACGGGGGGGCAACAGATACGCAGTATTTT
TRBV3-1/TRBV3-2	15	.	TRBD2	TRBJ2-1	CASSPGLAGPNEQFF	TGTGCCAGCAGCCCCGGACTAGCGGGACCCAATGAGCAGTTCTTC